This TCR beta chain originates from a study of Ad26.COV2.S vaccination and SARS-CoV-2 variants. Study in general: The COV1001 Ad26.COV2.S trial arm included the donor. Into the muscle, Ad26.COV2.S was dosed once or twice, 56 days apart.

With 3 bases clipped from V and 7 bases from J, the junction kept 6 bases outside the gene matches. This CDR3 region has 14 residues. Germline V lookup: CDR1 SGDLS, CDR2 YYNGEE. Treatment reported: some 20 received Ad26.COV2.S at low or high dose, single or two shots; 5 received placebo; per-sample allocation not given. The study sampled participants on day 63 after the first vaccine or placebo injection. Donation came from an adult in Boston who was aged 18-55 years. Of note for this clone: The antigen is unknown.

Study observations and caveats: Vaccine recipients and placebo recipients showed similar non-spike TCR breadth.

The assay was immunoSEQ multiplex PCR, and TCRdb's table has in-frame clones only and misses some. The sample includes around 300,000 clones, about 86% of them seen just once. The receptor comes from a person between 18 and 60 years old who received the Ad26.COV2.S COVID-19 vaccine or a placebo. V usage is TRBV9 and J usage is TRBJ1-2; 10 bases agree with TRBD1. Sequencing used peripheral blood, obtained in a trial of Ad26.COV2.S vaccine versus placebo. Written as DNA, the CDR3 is TGTGCCAGCAGCGAGACAGGGGGCGCAGCTGGCTACACCTTC. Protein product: CASSETGGAAGYTF. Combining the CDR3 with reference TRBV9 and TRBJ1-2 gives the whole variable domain DSGVTQTPKHLITATGQRVTLRCSPRSGDLSVYWYQQSLDQGLQFLIQYYNGEERAKGNILERFSAQQFPDLHSELNLSSLELGDSALYFCASSETGGAAGYTFGSGTRLTVV.